The 18 T cell receptor beta chains listed next were all sequenced from one sample in a study of memory CD8 T cells in hepatitis C reinfection (dated by TCRdb to the late 2010s). The time point label here, explained by the study, means: pre-reinfection, 55 to 20 weeks before reinfection detection. TCR sequencing was performed on the sorted cells directly ex vivo, without any in vitro expansion beforehand. The receptor library was made with the immunoSEQ multiplex PCR assay. TCRdb re-hosts the immuneACCESS table, in-frame sequences only. Its copies lack some clones; in the studies checked, an unresolved V gene accounts for under half of them, and the cause for the rest is not known. In this sample the table shows 45,000 to 65,000 clones, just under 90% of which occur a single time. In total, the top ten clones hold roughly 1% of the sample. The sample was naive CD8+ T cells sorted from blood. The sample's cell subset or site label, in plain terms: total naive CD8+CD45RO- T cells. These receptors originate from a man between 18 and 35 years old with hepatitis C virus infection.

The chain employs TRBV6-5 and TRBJ1-2; the D gene is possibly TRBD1 (6 bases). This CDR3 has 13 amino acids. The V gene lost 4 bases and the J gene lost 4 bases, with 10 bases spanning the gap. Germline CDR1 is MNHEY and CDR2 is SVGAGI. CDR3: CASSLGGGYGYTF. CDR3 DNA sequence: TGTGCCAGCAGTTTAGGGGGTGGCTATGGCTACACCTTC.

The chain is built from TRBV6-5 and TRBJ2-7; TRBD2 aligns across 7 bases. CDR3 size: 15 residues. Losses at the gene ends were 5 bases for V and 3 bases for J; bases not matched to a gene: 10. The V gene's germline CDR1 is MNHEY and CDR2 SVGAGI. In DNA, the CDR3 is TGTGCCAGCAGTCGACATGGGGTAGCGGGCTACGAGCAGTACGTC. Protein: CASSRHGVAGYEQYV.

The chain joins TRBV27 to TRBJ2-5; TRBD2 aligns across 7 bases. Germline V gene data show CDR1 as MNHEY and CDR2 as SMNVEV (reference sequence). V lost 2 bases to trimming and J lost 6 bases; unmatched junction nucleotides: 3. The CDR3 consists of 13 residues. CDR3 sequence reads: CASSLGLEQTQYF. The CDR3, as DNA: TGTGCCAGCAGTTTAGGACTAGAACAGACCCAGTACTTC.

In its sample, this clone was seen once. The chain couples TRBV2 to TRBJ2-4, with TRBD2 matching over 13 bases. The V gene end was trimmed by 6 bases and the J gene end by 1 base; junction bases not matched to a gene: 9. The CDR3 loop spans 18 amino acids. Germline values: CDR1 SNHLY, CDR2 FYNNEI. In DNA, the CDR3 is TGTGCCAGCAGCCCTCTCATGACTAGCGGGAGGGCCAAAAACATTCAGTACTTC. Translation gives CASSPLMTSGRAKNIQYF.

CDR3 DNA sequence: TGTGCCAGCAGTCCCTTAACAGGAGCTAACTATGGCTACACCTTC. It translates to CASSPLTGANYGYTF. The gene calls are TRBV27 and TRBJ1-2; a weak D match, TRBD1 (5 bases). Germline V gives CDR1 MNHEY, CDR2 SMNVEV (reference sequence). The CDR3 spans 15 residues. Between the trimmed V and J ends, which lost 5 bases and 0 bases, there was a span of 13 bases.

The chain uses TRBV29-1 and TRBJ1-2, with TRBD1 matching 10 bases. Germline V gives CDR1 SQVTM, CDR2 ANQGSEA. With V trimmed by 1 base and J by 6 bases, 2 bases remained unmatched. The CDR3 is made up of 13 amino acids. The CDR3 DNA follows: TGCAGCGTTGAAGGACAGGGGGCGGATGGCTACACCTTC. As protein: CSVEGQGADGYTF. Together with reference TRBV29-1 and TRBJ1-2, the CDR3 gives the full variable domain: SAVISQKPSRDICQRGTSLTIQCQVDSQVTMMFWYRQQPGQSLTLIATANQGSEATYESGFVIDKFPISRPNLTFSTLTVSNMSPEDSSIYLCSVEGQGADGYTFGSGTRLTVV.

This clone was found once. The chain carries TRBV13 and TRBJ2-5, with 9 bases aligning to TRBD2. After removal of 5 bases from V and 2 bases from J, the junction contained 6 bases not matched to a gene. This CDR3 comprises 15 residues. Germline assignment: CDR1 PRHDT and CDR2 FYEKMQ (reference sequence). CDR3 sequence reads: CASSAAGGTQETQYF. The CDR3 DNA sequence: TGTGCCAGCAGCGCAGCGGGGGGCACTCAAGAGACCCAGTACTTC.

V is TRBV27 and J is TRBJ2-5, with D perhaps matching TRBD1 (5 bases). With 8 bases removed from V and 1 base from J, the gap between germline ends came to 11 bases. There are 13 residues in the CDR3. Germline loops: CDR1 MNHEY, CDR2 SMNVEV (reference sequence). The CDR3 is CASRPDSQETQYF. Here the CDR3 DNA reads TGTGCCAGCCGACCCGACAGCCAAGAGACCCAGTACTTC.

The chain combines TRBV7-2 with TRBJ2-6; no clear D gene. Germline V gives CDR1 SGHTA, CDR2 FQGNSA. Between the trimmed V and J ends, which lost 5 bases and 0 bases, there was a span of 8 bases. This CDR3 has 15 amino acids. The CDR3 protein is CASSLPLSGANVLTF. CDR3 DNA sequence: TGTGCCAGCAGCCTACCCCTCTCTGGGGCCAACGTCCTGACTTTC.

The rearrangement links TRBV2 to TRBJ2-7; TRBD2 agrees at 8 bases. This CDR3 has 14 residues. Germline V gene lookup returns CDR1 SNHLY and CDR2 FYNNEI. Trimming removed 6 bases from V and 3 bases from J; junction bases left unmatched: 7. The DNA of the CDR3 is TGTGCCAGCAGCCCCGGGACTAGGATCTACGAGCAGTACTTC. Protein sequence: CASSPGTRIYEQYF. The entire variable domain, with the rest obtained from reference TRBV2 and TRBJ2-7, is as follows: EPEVTQTPSHQVTQMGQEVILRCVPISNHLYFYWYRQILGQKVEFLVSFYNNEISEKSEIFDDQFSVERPDGSNFTLKIRSTKLEDSAMYFCASSPGTRIYEQYFGPGTRLTVT.

V usage is TRBV19 and J usage is TRBJ1-1; D call uncertain. This CDR3 contains 13 residues. Trimming cost V 4 bases and J 7 bases, with 13 bases left between them. The V gene's germline CDR1 is LNHDA and CDR2 SQIVND (reference sequence). This CDR3 is CASSTLSNFEAFF. The CDR3 DNA sequence: TGTGCCAGTAGTACCTTGTCGAACTTTGAAGCTTTCTTT.

This chain joins TRBV6-6 and TRBJ1-1; maybe TRBD1 (6 bases). The germline CDR1 and CDR2 sequences are MNHNY and SVGAGI (reference sequence). The CDR3 extends over 14 amino acids. The germline V and J ends were trimmed by 5 bases and 4 bases, with 14 bases remaining between them. The CDR3, as DNA: TGTGCCAGCAGTAGCACAGGGTTGGGCACTGAAGCTTTCTTT. The encoded protein is CASSSTGLGTEAFF.

The chain is built from TRBV19 and TRBJ2-5, with 8 bases that match TRBD2. Trimming cost V 3 bases and J 5 bases; bases outside gene matches: 11. The CDR3 is made up of 16 amino acids. Germline V lookup: CDR1 LNHDA, CDR2 SQIVND (reference sequence). This CDR3 is CASSINGGAGLETQYF. CDR3 bases: TGTGCCAGTAGTATCAACGGGGGGGCAGGGCTGGAGACCCAGTACTTC.

V usage is TRBV6-1 and J usage is TRBJ2-3; 8 bases map to TRBD1. V was clipped by 10 bases and J by 5 bases; unmatched bases: 14. The CDR3 consists of 15 residues. The germline gives CDR1 MNHNS, CDR2 SASEGT. CDR3 protein: CATLSPGGSGDTQYF. CDR3 DNA sequence: TGTGCCACCCTCTCCCCAGGGGGCTCGGGAGATACGCAGTATTTT.

The J gene is TRBJ1-1, the V gene TRBV27; D unresolved. V lost 6 bases and J 5 bases, leaving 10 bases between the germline ends. The CDR3 runs 12 residues. Germline V gene sequence: CDR1 MNHEY, CDR2 SMNVEV (reference sequence). CDR3 DNA sequence: TGTGCCAGCAGCATTGGTAGAACTGAAGCTTTCTTT. This translates into CASSIGRTEAFF.

The chain links TRBV5-5 to TRBJ2-5; 13 bases fit TRBD2. V shed 4 bases, J shed 5 bases, and the junction held 8 bases outside the gene matches. This CDR3 comprises 16 residues. Germline V CDR1 and CDR2: SGHKS, YYEKEE (reference sequence). Here the CDR3 reads CASSDTSGRALETQYF. The CDR3 DNA sequence: TGTGCCAGCAGCGACACTAGCGGGAGGGCCTTGGAGACCCAGTACTTC.

This chain links TRBV6-8 with TRBJ2-1; 7 nucleotides align to TRBD2. CDR3 length: 16 residues. Germline CDR1 reads MNHGY; CDR2 reads SAAAGT. After removal of 7 bases from V and 4 bases from J, the junction contained 13 bases not matched to a gene. CDR3 protein: CASTNQLASNYNEQFF. The CDR3 DNA reads TGTGCCAGCACGAATCAACTAGCGAGCAATTACAATGAGCAGTTCTTC.

V is TRBV6-5 and J is TRBJ2-1; no reliable D call. The CDR3 runs to 13 residues. The ends were cut back, 0 bases at V and 10 bases at J, with 10 bases in the middle. Germline CDR1 reads MNHEY; CDR2 reads SVGAGI. CDR3 DNA sequence: TGTGCCAGCAGTTACTCGAGACTGCGGGAGCAGTTCTTC. Protein: CASSYSRLREQFF.